Below, 19 T cell receptor beta chains from the same sample are listed, as sequenced in a study of cytotoxic CD8 clonotypes in ibrutinib-treated CLL. Clones were read by immunoSEQ multiplex PCR, and TCRdb kept only the in-frame ones, dropping some. In the table there are over 120,000 clones, roughly three quarters of which are singletons. Sequencing used PBMCs, obtained after 12 months of ibrutinib treatment. The receptor set was obtained from a human donor with chronic lymphocytic leukemia.

The genes are TRBV9 and TRBJ2-7, with TRBD1 matching 7 bases. V dropped 4 bases and J dropped 3; count of bases not matched to a gene: 4. The CDR3 length is 13 residues. Germline V gives CDR1 SGDLS, CDR2 YYNGEE. In DNA, the CDR3 is TGTGCCAGCAGCCCCCGGGACAGCTACGAGCAGTACTTC. This sequence encodes CASSPRDSYEQYF. The complete variable domain, with remaining parts taken from reference TRBV9 and TRBJ2-7, reads DSGVTQTPKHLITATGQRVTLRCSPRSGDLSVYWYQQSLDQGLQFLIQYYNGEERAKGNILERFSAQQFPDLHSELNLSSLELGDSALYFCASSPRDSYEQYFGPGTRLTVT.

The rearrangement links TRBV11-2 to TRBJ2-7; 7 bases agree with TRBD1. J lost 5 bases, V lost 1 base, and 8 bases had no gene match. Germline CDR1 SGHAT, CDR2 FQNNGV. The CDR3 is 15 residues long. CDR3 sequence (DNA): TGTGCCAGCAGCTTAGCCCCGACAGGGTTCGACGAGCAGTACTTC. Protein product: CASSLAPTGFDEQYF. Full variable domain (missing parts from reference TRBV11-2 and TRBJ2-7): EAGVAQSPRYKIIEKRQSVAFWCNPISGHATLYWYQQILGQGPKLLIQFQNNGVVDDSQLPKDRFSAERLKGVDSTLKIQPAKLEDSAVYLCASSLAPTGFDEQYFGPGTRLTVT.

About this clone: One end of the junction varies from germline; a read error may be responsible. This chain links TRBV4-3 with TRBJ2-1, with D unclear. CDR1 LGHNA and CDR2 YSLEER come from the germline V gene. This CDR3 region has 14 residues. CDR3 nucleotide sequence: TGCGCCAGCAGCGAAGAAGGTTACCTAAATGAGCAGTTCTTC. Translated: CASSEEGYLNEQFF.

The V call is TRBV5-1, the J call TRBJ2-5, with TRBD2 as a possible D gene (5 bases). The V end lost 1 base, the J end lost 5 bases, and 9 bases lay between the germline ends. Germline V CDR1 and CDR2: SGHRS, YFSETQ. This CDR3 is 13 amino acids long. CDR3 DNA: TGCGCCAGCAGCTTGCGGCGAGGGGAGACCCAGTACTTC. This gives the protein CASSLRRGETQYF. Full variable domain (remainder filled in from reference TRBV5-1 and TRBJ2-5): KAGVTQTPRYLIKTRGQQVTLSCSPISGHRSVSWYQQTPGQGLQFLFEYFSETQRNKGNFPGRFSGRQFSNSRSEMNVSTLELGDSALYLCASSLRRGETQYFGPGTRLLVL.

CDR3 residues: CASSLFITVGDYNEQFF. As DNA, the CDR3 is TGTGCCAGCAGTTTATTTATTACAGTGGGGGATTACAATGAGCAGTTCTTC. The chain is built from TRBV27 and TRBJ2-1; D may correspond to TRBD1 or TRBD2 (5 bases each). Germline V gene sequence: CDR1 MNHEY, CDR2 SMNVEV (reference sequence). V was shortened by 1 base and J by 4 bases, with 17 bases between the two germline ends. The length of the CDR3 is 17 residues.

The J gene is TRBJ2-5, the V gene TRBV5-6; D gene unclear. With the DNA end fitting TRBJ2-7 better, the J assignment may be wrong. CDR1 is SGHDT, CDR2 YYEEEE, per germline. The CDR3 consists of 15 residues. CDR3 in amino acids: CASSPPGFKLYEQYF. The CDR3 bases are TGTGCCAGCAGCCCCCCCGGGTTTAAACTATACGAGCAGTACTTC.

This clone was counted a single time. This chain joins TRBV5-1 and TRBJ1-4; 7 bases align to TRBD1. CDR3 length equals 15 residues. Losses at the gene ends were 0 bases for V and 6 bases for J; bases not matched to a gene: 5. Germline V gene data show CDR1 as SGHRS and CDR2 as YFSETQ. CDR3 DNA: TGCGCCAGCAGCTTGGAAACAGGGGTATATGAAAAACTGTTTTTT. Residues: CASSLETGVYEKLFF.

The rearrangement links TRBV6-1 to TRBJ1-1; D is unclear. This CDR3 comprises 13 residues. Germline V gene data show CDR1 as MNHNS and CDR2 as SASEGT. Trimming removed 6 bases at V and 3 bases at J, with 11 bases between. CDR3 loop: CASSYRKDTEAFF. As DNA, the CDR3 is TGTGCCAGCAGCTACAGAAAGGACACTGAAGCTTTCTTT.

The chain employs TRBV19 and TRBJ1-5, with TRBD1 as a possible D gene (5 bases). The CDR3 runs 13 residues. Germline values: CDR1 LNHDA, CDR2 SQIVND (reference sequence). V shed 4 bases and J shed 6 bases, with 10 bases lying between them. The CDR3 reads CASSNSGGQPQHF. As DNA, the CDR3 is TGTGCCAGTAGTAATTCTGGGGGTCAGCCCCAGCATTTT.

The chain combines TRBV27 with TRBJ1-2; D is ambiguous. The V and J ends lost 5 bases and 2 bases respectively, with 12 bases between them. CDR1 MNHEY and CDR2 SMNVEV come from the germline V gene (reference sequence). The CDR3 consists of 14 residues. In DNA, the CDR3 is TGTGCCAGCAGTCCGAACAGACAAAACTATGGCTACACCTTC. Its protein is CASSPNRQNYGYTF.

This chain joins TRBV2 and TRBJ1-5, with unresolved D. The CDR3 extends over 15 amino acids. Germline V lookup: CDR1 SNHLY, CDR2 FYNNEI. V was clipped by 0 bases and J by 9 bases, with 15 bases between them. In DNA, the CDR3 is TGTGCCAGCAGTGAAGCGCGGCCGTCGGTGGGGCCCCAGCATTTT. It translates to CASSEARPSVGPQHF.

This sequence joins TRBV10-3 and TRBJ2-4, with D possibly TRBD1 on 6 matching bases. The CDR3 runs 14 residues. The germline V gene encodes CDR1 ENHRY and CDR2 SYGVKD. V was clipped by 8 bases and J by 8 bases, with 19 bases between them. CDR3 sequence (DNA): TGTGCCATCGGACCGAAGACAGGAAGGGACATTCAGTACTTC. Translated: CAIGPKTGRDIQYF.

This clone was counted once. The chain links TRBV14 to TRBJ2-7; D remains unclear. CDR1 and CDR2 from the germline V gene are SGHDN and FVKESK. V lost 4 bases to trimming and J lost 3 bases, with 10 bases between them. This CDR3 is 13 amino acids long. CDR3 coding DNA: TGTGCCAGCAGCCGGAACAAAAACTACGAGCAGTACTTC. Residues: CASSRNKNYEQYF.

The gene calls are TRBV28 and TRBJ1-5, with 8 bases lining up with TRBD1. The CDR3 spans 14 residues. CDR1 is MDHEN, CDR2 SYDVKM, per germline. V was pared by 5 bases and J by 7 bases, with 7 bases of the junction left unmatched. CDR3 DNA sequence: TGTGCCAGCAGTGACAGGGGATTCTGGCAGCCCCAGCATTTT. Its protein is CASSDRGFWQPQHF. Together with reference TRBV28 and TRBJ1-5, the CDR3 gives the full variable domain: DVKVTQSSRYLVKRTGEKVFLECVQDMDHENMFWYRQDPGLGLRLIYFSYDVKMKEKGDIPEGYSVSREKKERFSLILESASTNQTSMYLCASSDRGFWQPQHFGDGTRLSIL.

This rearrangement joins TRBV7-9 to TRBJ2-7, with D possibly called TRBD1 or TRBD2 (5 bases each). The CDR3 runs to 14 residues. Germline CDR1 and CDR2: SEHNR and FQNEAQ (reference sequence). V lost 1 base, J lost 7 bases, and 14 bases lay in between. The DNA for the CDR3 is TGTGCCAGCAGCTTAGTTTGGGGACGGGGTGAGCAGTACTTC. This sequence encodes CASSLVWGRGEQYF. The variable domain in full, completed from reference TRBV7-9 and TRBJ2-7, reads DTGVSQNPRHKITKRGQNVTFRCDPISEHNRLYWYRQTLGQGPEFLTYFQNEAQLEKSRLLSDRFSAERPKGSFSTLEIQRTEQGDSAMYLCASSLVWGRGEQYFGPGTRLTVT.

V usage is TRBV5-1 and J usage is TRBJ2-7; 8 nucleotides align to TRBD2. Trimming cost V 1 base and J 2 bases; bases outside gene matches: 8. In germline, CDR1 is SGHRS, CDR2 YFSETQ. This CDR3 comprises 16 residues. The CDR3 bases are TGCGCCAGCAGCTTGTATGGCCGGGAGGGAACCTACGAGCAGTACTTC. Encoded protein: CASSLYGREGTYEQYF.

The J gene is TRBJ2-7, the V gene TRBV5-4; TRBD2 might be the D (6 bases). The CDR3 runs to 16 residues. Deletions cut 2 bases from V and 7 bases from J, with 22 bases between. Germline loops: CDR1 SGHNT, CDR2 YYREEE (reference sequence). The CDR3 loop reads CASSFGAGSLVQEQYF. CDR3 nucleotide sequence: TGTGCCAGCAGCTTCGGGGCGGGGTCCCTCGTACAGGAGCAGTACTTC.

In DNA, the CDR3 is TGCGCCAGCAGCCGGGGACTAGCGGGAGATAGAGGCCAGTACTTC. Translating gives CASSRGLAGDRGQYF. The chain has TRBV4-3 and TRBJ2-5; 14 nucleotides agree with TRBD2. The germline V gene encodes CDR1 LGHNA and CDR2 YSLEER. This CDR3 contains 15 residues. Unmatched junction bases numbered 8, after V lost 4 bases and J lost 10 bases.

The chain carries TRBV11-2 and TRBJ2-1; D is unclear. This CDR3 spans 15 amino acids. Germline-derived CDR1 and CDR2 are SGHAT and FQNNGV. V was cut by 3 bases and J by 0 bases, with 9 bases left in between. CDR3 loop: CASSLAPSSYNEQFF. For the CDR3, the DNA is TGTGCCAGCAGCTTGGCACCGAGCTCCTACAATGAGCAGTTCTTC.